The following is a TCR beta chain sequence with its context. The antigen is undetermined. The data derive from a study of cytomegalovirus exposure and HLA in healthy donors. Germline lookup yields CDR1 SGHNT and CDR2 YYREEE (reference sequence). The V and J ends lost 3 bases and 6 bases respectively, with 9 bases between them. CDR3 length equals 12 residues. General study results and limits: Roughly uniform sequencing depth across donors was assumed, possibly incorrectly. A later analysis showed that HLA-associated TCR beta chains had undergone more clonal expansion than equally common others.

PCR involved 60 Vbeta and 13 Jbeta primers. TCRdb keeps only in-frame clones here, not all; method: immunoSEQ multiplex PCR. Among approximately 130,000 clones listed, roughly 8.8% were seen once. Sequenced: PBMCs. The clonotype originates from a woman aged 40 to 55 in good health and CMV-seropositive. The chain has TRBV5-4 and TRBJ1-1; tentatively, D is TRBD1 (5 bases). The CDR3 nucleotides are TGTGCCAGCAGCTCCGGAGGGGCTGAAGCTTTCTTT. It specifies CASSSGGAEAFF.